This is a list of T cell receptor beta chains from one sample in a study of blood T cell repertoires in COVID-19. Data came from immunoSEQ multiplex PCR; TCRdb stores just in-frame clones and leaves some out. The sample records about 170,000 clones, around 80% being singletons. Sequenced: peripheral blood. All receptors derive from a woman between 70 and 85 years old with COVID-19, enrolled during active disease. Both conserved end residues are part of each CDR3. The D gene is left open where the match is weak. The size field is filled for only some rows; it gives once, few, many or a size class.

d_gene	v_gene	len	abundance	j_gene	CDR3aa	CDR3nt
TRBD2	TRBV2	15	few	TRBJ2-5	CASRDGLAEGETQYF	TGTGCCAGCAGAGATGGACTAGCGGAGGGGGAGACCCAGTACTTC
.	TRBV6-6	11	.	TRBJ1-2	CASRGADGYTF	TGTGCCAGCAGGGGGGCCGATGGCTACACCTTC
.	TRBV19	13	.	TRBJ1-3	CASSLQTGNTIYF	TGTGCCAGTAGTCTCCAGACTGGAAACACCATATATTTT
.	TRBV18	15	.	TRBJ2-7	CASSTTYRASYEQYF	TGTGCCAGCTCCACCACATACAGGGCCTCCTACGAGCAGTACTTC
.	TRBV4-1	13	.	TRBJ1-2	CASSQEAGYGYTF	TGCGCCAGCAGCCAAGAGGCAGGGTATGGCTACACCTTC
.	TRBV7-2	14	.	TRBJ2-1	CASRIGLDLGEQFF	TGTGCCAGCAGGATCGGGTTAGACTTGGGTGAGCAGTTCTTC
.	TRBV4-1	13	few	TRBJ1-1	CASSQVVQGEAFF	TGCGCCAGCAGCCAAGTGGTCCAGGGCGAAGCTTTCTTT
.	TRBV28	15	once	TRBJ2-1	CASSPTLDRHNEQFF	TGTGCCAGCAGTCCTACCCTGGACAGACACAATGAGCAGTTCTTC
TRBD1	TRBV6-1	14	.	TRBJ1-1	CASSESGGRTEAFF	TGTGCCAGCAGTGAATCAGGGGGAAGGACTGAAGCTTTCTTT
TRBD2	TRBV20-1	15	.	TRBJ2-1	CSASNAGGFYNEQFF	TGCAGTGCTAGTAATGCGGGAGGGTTCTACAATGAGCAGTTCTTC
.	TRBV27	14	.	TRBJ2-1	CASSLWNKGGEAFF	TGTGCCAGCAGCCTGTGGAACAAGGGGGGGGAGGCGTTCTTC
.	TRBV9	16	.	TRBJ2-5	CASSVLAGPQGETQYF	TGTGCCAGCAGCGTACTGGCAGGGCCCCAGGGAGAGACCCAGTACTTC
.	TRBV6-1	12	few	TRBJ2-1	CASSEPPYQQFF	TGTGCCAGCAGTGAACCCCCTTATCAGCAGTTCTTC
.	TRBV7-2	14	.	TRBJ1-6	CASSLGVHNSPLHF	TGTGCCAGCAGCTTAGGAGTCCATAATTCACCCCTCCACTTT
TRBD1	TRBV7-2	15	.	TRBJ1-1	CASSEGARKVTEAFF	TGTGCCAGCAGTGAGGGGGCGCGTAAAGTCACTGAAGCTTTCTTT
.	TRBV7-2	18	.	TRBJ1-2	CASSERSVGGAGLRGYTF	TGTGCCAGCAGCGAGAGGAGTGTGGGGGGGGCTGGACTGCGTGGCTACACCTTC
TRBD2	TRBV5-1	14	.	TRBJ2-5	CASSSGGSGGTQYF	TGCGCCAGCAGCTCTGGGGGGAGCGGGGGGACCCAGTACTTC
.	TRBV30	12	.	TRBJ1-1	CAWTQENTEAFF	TGTGCCTGGACCCAGGAGAACACTGAAGCTTTCTTT
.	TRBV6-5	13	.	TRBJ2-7	CASKDSFTYEQYF	TGTGCCAGCAAGGACAGCTTTACCTACGAGCAGTACTTC
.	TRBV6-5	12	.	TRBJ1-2	CASTRGGNGYTF	TGTGCCAGCACCCGGGGGGGGAACGGCTACACCTTC
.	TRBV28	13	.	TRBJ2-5	CASSPGDKETQYF	TGTGCCAGCAGTCCAGGGGACAAAGAGACCCAGTACTTC
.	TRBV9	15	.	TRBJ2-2	CASSVAGQNTGELFF	TGTGCCAGCAGCGTAGCCGGACAAAACACCGGGGAGCTGTTTTTT
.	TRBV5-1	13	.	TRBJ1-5	CASSLETNQPQHF	TGCGCCAGCAGCTTGGAGACAAATCAGCCCCAGCATTTT
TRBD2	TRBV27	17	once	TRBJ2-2	CASGTRLAGVYTGELFF	TGTGCCAGCGGGACCCGACTAGCGGGGGTATATACCGGGGAGCTGTTTTTT
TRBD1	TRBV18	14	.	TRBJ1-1	CASSQGTGGTEAFF	TGTGCCAGCTCTCAGGGGACAGGGGGCACTGAAGCTTTCTTT
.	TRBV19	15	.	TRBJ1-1	CASSISQGLNTEAFF	TGTGCCAGTAGTATTTCCCAGGGGTTGAACACTGAAGCTTTCTTT
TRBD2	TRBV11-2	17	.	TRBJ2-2	CASSSTDRLASTGELFF	TGTGCCAGCAGCTCCACGGATCGACTAGCGAGCACCGGGGAGCTGTTTTTT
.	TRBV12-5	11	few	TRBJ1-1	CASGVGFEAFF	TGTGCTAGTGGGGTCGGGTTTGAAGCTTTCTTT
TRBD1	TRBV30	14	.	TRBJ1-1	CAWTPGQMNTEAFF	TGTGCCTGGACACCGGGACAGATGAACACTGAAGCTTTCTTT
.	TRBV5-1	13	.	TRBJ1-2	CASSFEQNYGYTF	TGCGCCAGCAGCTTCGAACAGAACTATGGCTACACCTTC
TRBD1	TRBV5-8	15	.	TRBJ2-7	CASSFGTGIHYEQYF	TGTGCCAGCAGCTTCGGGACAGGAATCCACTACGAGCAGTACTTC
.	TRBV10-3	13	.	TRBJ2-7	CAIKGSSSYEQYF	TGTGCCATCAAAGGTAGCAGCTCCTACGAGCAGTACTTC
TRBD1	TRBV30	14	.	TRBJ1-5	CAWSVRTGAQPQHF	TGTGCCTGGAGTGTACGAACAGGGGCTCAGCCCCAGCATTTT
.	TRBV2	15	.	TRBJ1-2	CASSEKQKLAYGYTF	TGTGCCAGCAGTGAAAAACAGAAACTCGCTTATGGCTACACCTTC
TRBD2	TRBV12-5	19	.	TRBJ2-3	CASGLPGTSGADKGNTQYF	TGTGCTAGTGGTTTACCCGGGACTAGCGGGGCTGACAAGGGGAATACGCAGTATTTT
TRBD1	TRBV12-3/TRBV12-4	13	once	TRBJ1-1	CASSLAGGTEAFF	TGTGCCAGCAGTTTGGCAGGGGGCACTGAAGCTTTCTTT
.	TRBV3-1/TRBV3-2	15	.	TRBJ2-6	CASSLSISGANVLTF	TGTGCCAGCAGCCTAAGCATCTCGGGGGCCAACGTCCTGACTTTC
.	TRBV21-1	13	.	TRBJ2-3	CASSYSPSDTQYF	TGTGCCAGCAGCTACAGCCCCTCAGATACGCAGTATTTT
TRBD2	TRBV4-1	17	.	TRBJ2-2	CASSQDSSGTGAGELFF	TGCGCCAGCAGCCAAGATAGTAGCGGGACCGGGGCCGGGGAGCTGTTTTTT
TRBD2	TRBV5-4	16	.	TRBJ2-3	CASSLRLAGDTDTQYF	TGTGCCAGCAGCTTACGACTAGCGGGGGACACAGATACGCAGTATTTT
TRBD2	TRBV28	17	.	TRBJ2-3	CASSPVSLTSGRDTQYF	TGTGCCAGCAGTCCCGTATCCTTAACTAGCGGAAGAGATACGCAGTATTTT
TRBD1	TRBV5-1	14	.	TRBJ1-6	CASSPGQGNSPLHF	TGCGCCAGCAGCCCCGGACAGGGCAATTCACCCCTCCACTTT
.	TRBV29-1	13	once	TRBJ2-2	CSARTTATGELFF	TGCAGCGCTCGGACAACTGCCACCGGGGAGCTGTTTTTT
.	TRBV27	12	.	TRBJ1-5	CASSFSGQPQHF	TGTGCCAGCAGTTTCTCCGGGCAGCCCCAGCATTTT
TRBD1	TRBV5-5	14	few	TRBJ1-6	CASTRQGDNSPLHF	TGTGCCAGCACGCGACAGGGTGATAATTCACCCCTCCACTTT